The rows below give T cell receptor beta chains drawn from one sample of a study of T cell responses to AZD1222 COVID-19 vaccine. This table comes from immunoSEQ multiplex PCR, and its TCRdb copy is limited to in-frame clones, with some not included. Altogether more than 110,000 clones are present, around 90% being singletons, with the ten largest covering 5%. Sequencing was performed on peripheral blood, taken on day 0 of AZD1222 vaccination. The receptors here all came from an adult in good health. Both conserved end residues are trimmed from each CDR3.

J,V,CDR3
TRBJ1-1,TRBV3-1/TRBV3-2,ASSQDYGGRRAF
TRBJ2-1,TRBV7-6,ASSLDRGGGEQF
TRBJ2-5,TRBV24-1,ATSDAMGLAGAETQY
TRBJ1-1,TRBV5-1,ASSPRVTGANTEAF
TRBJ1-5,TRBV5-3,ARIDGESNQPQH
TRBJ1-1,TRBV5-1,ASSLDVVGNTEAF
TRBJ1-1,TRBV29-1,SVEDRWTEAF
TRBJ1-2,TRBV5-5,ASSLDLGQGEYGYT
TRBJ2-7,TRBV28,ASSLLSGWRAYEQY
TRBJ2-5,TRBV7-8,ASSLVQVQETQY
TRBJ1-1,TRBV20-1,SASRRGVAEAF
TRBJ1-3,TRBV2,ASSGPGKPGNTIY
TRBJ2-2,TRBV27,ASSLQMVNTGELF